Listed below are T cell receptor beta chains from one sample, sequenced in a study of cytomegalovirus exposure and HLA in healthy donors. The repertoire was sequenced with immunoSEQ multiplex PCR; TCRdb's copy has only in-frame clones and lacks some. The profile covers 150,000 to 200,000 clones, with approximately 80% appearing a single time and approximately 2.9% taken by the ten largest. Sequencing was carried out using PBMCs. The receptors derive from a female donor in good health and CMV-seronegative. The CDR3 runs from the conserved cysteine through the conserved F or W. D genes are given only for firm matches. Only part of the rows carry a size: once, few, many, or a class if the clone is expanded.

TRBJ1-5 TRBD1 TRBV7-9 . TGTGCCAGCAGCTTTGGGACAGGGTTCAATCAGCCCCAGCATTTT CASSFGTGFNQPQHF
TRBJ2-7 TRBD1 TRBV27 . TGTGCCAGCAGTTTATCGGGACAGGGAAACTCCTACGAGCAGTACTTC CASSLSGQGNSYEQYF
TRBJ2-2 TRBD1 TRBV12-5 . TGTGCTAGTGGTTCTCTCCCAGGGGGCGGCTCCGGGGAGCTGTTTTTT CASGSLPGGGSGELFF
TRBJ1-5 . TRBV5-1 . TGCGCCAGCAGCTTGGCCGGCCAGGGAGGTCAGCCCCAGCATTTT CASSLAGQGGQPQHF
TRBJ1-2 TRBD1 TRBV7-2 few TGTGCCAGCAGCTCTACTCGGACAGGGAGTGGTGGCTACACCTTC CASSSTRTGSGGYTF
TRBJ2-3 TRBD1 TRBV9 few TGTGCCAGCAGCGGACGGGACAGCTACACAGATACGCAGTATTTT CASSGRDSYTDTQYF
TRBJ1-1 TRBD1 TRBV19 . TGTGCCAGTAGTCCCGCCGGGGACAGGCGTACTGAAGCTTTCTTT CASSPAGDRRTEAFF
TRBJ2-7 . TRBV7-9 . TGTTCCAGCAGCTTAGGCCCAGGGGCTTACGAGCAGTACTTC CSSSLGPGAYEQYF
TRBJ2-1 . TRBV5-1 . TGCACCAGCAGCTTGTACTTTCGGAATGAGCAGTTCTTC CTSSLYFRNEQFF
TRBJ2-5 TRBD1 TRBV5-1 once TGCGCCAGCAGGGGACAGGGGGCCCCCTCGGGGACCCAGTACTTC CASRGQGAPSGTQYF
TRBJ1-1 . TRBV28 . TGTGCCAGCAGTTTAACGACAAACAGTTTATTATACTCTGAAGCTTTCTTT CASSLTTNSLLYSEAFF
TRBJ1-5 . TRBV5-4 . TGTGCCAGCAGCTTGGGGGGGGGTAGCAATCAGCCCCAGCATTTT CASSLGGGSNQPQHF
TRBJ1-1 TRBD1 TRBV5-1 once TGCGCCAGCAGCTTTACTACAGGGGTAGTCACTGAAGCTTTCTTT CASSFTTGVVTEAFF
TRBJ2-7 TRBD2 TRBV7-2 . TGTGCCAGCGGCGGGAGGGGCCCCTACGAGCAGTACTTC CASGGRGPYEQYF
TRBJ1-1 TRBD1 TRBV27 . TGTGCCAGCAGTTTAACGACAGGGGCGGACACTGAAGCTTTCTTT CASSLTTGADTEAFF
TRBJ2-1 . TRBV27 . TGTGCCAGCAGTTTAGGAGGTTTCGGCAATGAGCAGTTCTTC CASSLGGFGNEQFF
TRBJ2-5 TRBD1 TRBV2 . TGTGCCAGCAGGGGACGGACAGGGAGTGTTCAAGAGACCCAGTACTTC CASRGRTGSVQETQYF
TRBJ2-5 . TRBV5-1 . TGCGCCAGCAGCTTTGACAGCCTTCAAGAGACCCAGTACTTC CASSFDSLQETQYF
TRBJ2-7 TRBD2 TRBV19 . TGTGCCAGTAGTATGGGACTAGCGGGAAACGAGCAGTACTTC CASSMGLAGNEQYF
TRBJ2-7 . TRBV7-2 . TGTGCCAGCAGCTTAGGAGGGCTTGCCTACGAGCAGTACTTC CASSLGGLAYEQYF
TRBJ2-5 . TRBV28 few TGTGCCACCGTTATGGACTACCTTCAAGAGACCCAGTACTTC CATVMDYLQETQYF
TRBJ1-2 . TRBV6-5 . TGTGCCAGCAGGAACGCAGGGGAGAAATATGGCTACACCTTC CASRNAGEKYGYTF
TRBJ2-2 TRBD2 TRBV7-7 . TGTGCTAGCAGCGCCCGGGGGGCCGGGGAGCTGTTTTTT CASSARGAGELFF
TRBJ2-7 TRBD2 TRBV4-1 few TGCGCCAGCAGCCAAGATACTAGCGGGGTCTACGAGCAGTACTTC CASSQDTSGVYEQYF
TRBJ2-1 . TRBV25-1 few TGTGCCAGCAGTGACCGAGGCCTATGGGAGCAGTTCTTC CASSDRGLWEQFF
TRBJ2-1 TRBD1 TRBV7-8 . TGTGCCAGCAGCCGGAACACAGGGGACAATGAGCAGTTCTTC CASSRNTGDNEQFF
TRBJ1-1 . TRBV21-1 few TGTGCCAGCAGCACCATCACAGGGGATCTGGTAGCTTTCTTT CASSTITGDLVAFF
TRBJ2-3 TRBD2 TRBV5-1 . TGCGCCAGCAGCTTGCAGACTAGCGGGACCTCTCTAGATACGCAGTATTTT CASSLQTSGTSLDTQYF
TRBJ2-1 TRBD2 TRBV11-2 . TGTGCCAGCAGCCCAGCGGGACTAGCGGGAGGCGGGCAGTTCTTC CASSPAGLAGGGQFF